This T cell receptor (beta chain) was documented in a study of cytomegalovirus exposure and HLA in healthy donors. The germline CDR1 and CDR2 sequences are MDHEN and SYDVKM. Trimming at V came to 7 bases and at J to 4 bases, leaving 5 bases not matched to a gene. The CDR3 runs to 13 residues. The PCR used 60 Vbeta and 13 Jbeta primers. Data came from immunoSEQ multiplex PCR; TCRdb stores just in-frame clones and leaves some out. The data contain approximately 140,000 clones, 70% to 80% of them seen just once; the ten biggest clones take up 3% to 4%. Sample: PBMCs. The chain uses TRBV28 and TRBJ1-2; 8 bases agree with TRBD1. This sequence was found in a human donor in good health. CDR3 loop: CASNPGGSYGYTF. DNA of the CDR3: TGTGCCAGCAATCCAGGGGGCAGCTATGGCTACACCTTC.